This T cell receptor (beta chain) stems from a study of blood T cell repertoires in COVID-19 (TCRdb year 2020). As for the study more broadly: Collaborator samples came from the United States, Italy and Spain and covered acute and convalescent phases of COVID-19. The prospective study material was composed of cDNA or gDNA derived from T cells, B-cell-depleted T cells, or PBMCs. Subjects who had been exposed to COVID-19, were actively infected with it, or had recovered from it provided the deeply sampled blood TCRbeta repertoires that made up the dataset. The repertoires were made available in a free public database intended to serve as a resource for research on the immune response to SARS-CoV-2. The samples were drawn from the first 160 participants of the ongoing ImmuneRACE study and from over 950 subjects provided by 6 global collaborators. The sample metadata nearly always contained a de-identified subject ID, COVID-19 status, age in years and sex. Where available, HLA class I and class II types were taken from metadata supplied by the sample provider and were not determined by assay-based typing.

In the prospective study, participants were roughly 18 to 89 years old, resided in fewer than 25 geographic areas of the United States, and were enrolled through a virtual design. In the prospective study, participants were assigned to cohorts based on the clinical history participants reported in a screening survey and a study questionnaire. Each participant in the prospective study had whole blood, serum and a nasopharyngeal or oropharyngeal swab collected by mobile phlebotomists. Prospective study participants could optionally give additional blood draws and questionnaires over an approximately 2-month period. Blood samples from the prospective study were shipped frozen or at room temperature prior to DNA extraction. Details on this clone: This clone's antigen is unknown. Per-base qualities were not stored, and no clone one base away is much larger.

The immunoSEQ Assay, a bias-controlled multiplex PCR, was used to amplify TCRbeta CDR3 regions from genomic DNA. The published analysis was carried out like this. The number of nucleated cells in each sample was estimated from the amplification of reference gene primers within the assay. To quantify the absolute abundance of each unique TCRbeta CDR3 rearrangement, sequence reads were collapsed and filtered. For each sample, productive Simpson clonality was calculated as the square root of Simpson's diversity index over productive rearrangements. TCRdb holds this immuneACCESS table with in-frame rearrangements only. Some clones are missing; in checked studies, unresolved V genes explain under half, and the rest has no known cause. That table furnishes V, J and clone size, whereas the DNA furnished D and trimming. The sample includes 200,000 to 250,000 clones, with 88% observed a single time. The ten most abundant clones make up roughly 15% of the sample.

The CDR3, cysteine through phenylalanine, is 13 amino acids long. Only the CDR3 region is kept as DNA, spanning 39 bases read in frame from base 1. V is pared back by 3 bases and J by 4 bases, with 6 bases lying between the germline termini. From the germline V gene, CDR1 is MRHNA and CDR2 is SNTAGT. What the research found in general, with its limitations: The quantity of clinical and demographic metadata differed by source and by participant and was supplied without curation.

The rearrangement combines TRBV6-4 with TRBJ2-2, with an unclear D gene assignment. This TCR came from a woman aged 45 to 65 with acute COVID-19. Specimen: PBMCs or T cells enriched from blood (not recorded which). CDR3 region: CASSEQSTGELFF. The nucleotide sequence reads TGTGCCAGCAGTGAGCAGTCCACCGGGGAGCTGTTTTTT.